This entry features one TCR beta chain sequence. Its specificity is unknown. The V gene lost 8 bases and the J gene lost 3 bases, with 17 bases spanning the gap. CDR1 is LGHNA and CDR2 is YSLEER in the germline V gene. The CDR3 covers 14 residues. Measured with immunoSEQ multiplex PCR; TCRdb has only the in-frame clones, and not every one. Here the sample spans around 27,000 clones, 90% being singletons. These data come from a study of OX40 agonist ivuxolimab in advanced cancers. Study conclusions and caveats: Antigens targeted by the expanded peripheral T cells were not determined. CD4+ and CD8+ blood T cells expanded clonally by week 6 at 0.1 to 3.0 mg/kg.

Exclusion applied to patients with autoimmune disease history or systemic immunosuppression. The TCR originated in an adult with an advanced solid tumor such as melanoma, head and neck, liver or kidney cancer. Sequencing used CD4+ or CD8+ T cells sorted from blood, obtained in a trial of the OX40 agonist ivuxolimab. V and J are TRBV4-3 and TRBJ2-7, with a possible D match to TRBD1 (7 bases). The CDR3 here is CASGLNRGDYEQYF. CDR3 nucleotides: TGCGCCAGCGGACTAAACAGGGGTGACTACGAGCAGTACTTC.